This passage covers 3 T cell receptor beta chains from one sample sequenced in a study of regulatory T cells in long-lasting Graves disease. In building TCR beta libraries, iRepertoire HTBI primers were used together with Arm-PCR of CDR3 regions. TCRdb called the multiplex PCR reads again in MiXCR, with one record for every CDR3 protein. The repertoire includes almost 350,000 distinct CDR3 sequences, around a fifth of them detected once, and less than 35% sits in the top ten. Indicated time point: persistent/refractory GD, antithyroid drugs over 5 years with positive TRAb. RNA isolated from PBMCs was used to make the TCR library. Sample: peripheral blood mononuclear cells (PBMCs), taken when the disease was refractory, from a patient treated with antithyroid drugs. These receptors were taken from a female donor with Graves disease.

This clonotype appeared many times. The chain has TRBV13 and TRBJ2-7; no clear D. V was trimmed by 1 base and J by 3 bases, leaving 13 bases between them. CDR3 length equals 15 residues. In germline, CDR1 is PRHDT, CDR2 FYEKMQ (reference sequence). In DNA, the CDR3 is TGTGCCAGCAGCTTAGTCGGAGCCAGCTTCTACGAGCAGTACTTC. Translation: CASSLVGASFYEQYF.

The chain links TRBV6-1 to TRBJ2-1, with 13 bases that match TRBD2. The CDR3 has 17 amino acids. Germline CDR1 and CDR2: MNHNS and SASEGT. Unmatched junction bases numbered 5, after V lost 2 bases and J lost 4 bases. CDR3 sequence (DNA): TGTGCCAGCAGTGAATTAACTAGCGGGAGGGTATACAATGAGCAGTTCTTC. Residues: CASSELTSGRVYNEQFF.

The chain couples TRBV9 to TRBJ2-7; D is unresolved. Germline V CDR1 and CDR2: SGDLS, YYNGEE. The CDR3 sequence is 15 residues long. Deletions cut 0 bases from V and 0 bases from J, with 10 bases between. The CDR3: CASSVDAKSSYEQYF. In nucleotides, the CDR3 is TGTGCCAGCAGCGTAGACGCCAAGAGCTCCTACGAGCAGTACTTC.